This is a list of T cell receptor beta chains from one sample in a study of control samples from healthy donors and cancer patients. This table comes from immunoSEQ multiplex PCR, and its TCRdb copy is limited to in-frame clones, with some not included. This sample yields around 50,000 clones, of which roughly 94% are seen a single time; less than 3% belongs to the top ten. Sequencing used blood. These receptors originate from a man aged 25-40 years in good health. The CDR3 runs from the conserved cysteine through the conserved F or W.

TRBV9 | CASSVGGNTGELFF
TRBV7-3 | CASSPGLGRDTQYF
TRBV29-1 | CSVGGLNTEAFF
TRBV9 | CASSVGGRNNEQFF
TRBV19 | CASSASTGGAGEQYF
TRBV7-8 | CPPRRRGQGVVDEQYF
TRBV7-2 | CASSYGTSYEQYF
TRBV10-2 | CASSERDAPNSPLHF
TRBV4-3 | CASSPRRWNTEAFF
TRBV5-8 | CASSLRLGGAGSTYEQYF
TRBV7-6 | CASSPRAGLVDEQYF
TRBV28 | CASSPRDGSNTEAFF
TRBV24-1 | CATSSLKTGSDEQYF
TRBV3-1/TRBV3-2 | CASSQVGGGQYGYTF
TRBV30 | CAWSVSAVSTDTQYF
TRBV19 | CASASAAGNTIYF
TRBV5-1 | CASSFTGAEAFF
TRBV4-2 | CASSQGNNYNEQFF
TRBV9 | CASSVIREGLYNEQFF
TRBV5-1 | CASSMYRGPETQYF
TRBV27 | CASSLTTSGSSYEQYF
TRBV7-8 | CASSLVQGGQPQHF
TRBV11-3 | CASSQREGRTDTQYF
TRBV20-1 | CSVTQETQYF
TRBV7-9 | CASSLLGSGGYEQYF
TRBV7-3 | CASSLTSLVVDTQYF
TRBV6-5 | CASNAGIYGYTF
TRBV4-1 | CASSQVDRSDTQYF
TRBV28 | CAVKSGTGSTDTQYF
TRBV18 | CASSPLYEQFF
TRBV5-4 | CASSRHHRDKNTEAFF